The 25 T cell receptor beta chains in this list originate from one sample, sequenced in a study of a mutant IDH1 vaccine in newly diagnosed glioma. The time point here: week 47, end of study. Vaccination used 300 ug of mutant IDH1 20-mer peptide per dose, with topical imiquimod. TCRdb keeps only in-frame clones here, not all; method: immunoSEQ multiplex PCR. The table shows approximately 50,000 clones, with roughly 80% occurring only once. These receptors have no known antigen. Sequencing was performed on PBMCs, taken from a glioma patient whose treatment included an IDH1 peptide vaccine. Receptor source: a woman in her 50s with glioma.

The rearrangement joins TRBV5-6 to TRBJ1-1; D is uncertain. The V and J ends lost 0 bases and 4 bases respectively, with 13 bases between them. This CDR3 is 15 amino acids long. CDR1 is SGHDT, CDR2 YYEEEE, per germline. Here the CDR3 DNA reads TGTGCCAGCAGCTTGGGATTCGGGGTGGGCACTGAAGCTTTCTTT. Residues: CASSLGFGVGTEAFF.

Here the CDR3 reads CASSPLNSYEQYF. The CDR3 DNA reads as TGCGCCAGCAGCCCGTTAAACTCCTACGAGCAGTACTTC. This chain joins TRBV5-1 and TRBJ2-7; no firm D call. Germline loops: CDR1 SGHRS, CDR2 YFSETQ. The CDR3 is 13 amino acids. V shed 4 bases and J shed 0 bases, with 8 bases lying between them.

The chain has TRBV7-2 and TRBJ1-3, with no clear D. V was clipped by 4 bases and J by 5 bases, with 18 bases between them. CDR1 and CDR2 from the germline V gene are SGHTA and FQGNSA. The CDR3 loop spans 16 amino acids. The DNA for the CDR3 is TGTGCCAGCAGCTCCCGGGTCCGCGACCAGCGAAACACCATATATTTT. Translated, it gives CASSSRVRDQRNTIYF.

This clone was seen a single time. This chain links TRBV7-2 with TRBJ2-7; 8 bases align to TRBD1. Trimming cost V 1 base and J 6 bases; bases outside gene matches: 5. The V gene's germline CDR1 is SGHTA and CDR2 FQGNSA. The CDR3 has 14 amino acids. The CDR3 coding sequence is TGTGCCAGCAGCTTAGGGACAGGGTCGGGCGAGCAGTACTTC. Residues: CASSLGTGSGEQYF.

This chain links TRBV6-1 with TRBJ1-4; D might be TRBD1 (5 bases). The germline V gene encodes CDR1 MNHNS and CDR2 SASEGT. V lost 6 bases, J lost 7 bases, and 18 bases lay in between. This CDR3 spans 15 amino acids. The CDR3 nucleotides read TGTGCCAGCAGAAGCCGGGGCCTAGGCGGTGAAAAACTGTTTTTT. This sequence encodes CASRSRGLGGEKLFF.

The rearrangement uses TRBV19 and TRBJ1-5; D not certain. V shed 8 bases and J shed 0 bases, with 20 bases lying between them. The germline V gene has CDR1 LNHDA and CDR2 SQIVND (reference sequence). The CDR3 is 17 amino acids. CDR3 loop: CASGRRGRETSNQPQHF. CDR3 nucleotide sequence: TGTGCCAGTGGACGGCGGGGTAGGGAAACTAGCAATCAGCCCCAGCATTTT.

This chain links TRBV27 with TRBJ2-7; 7 nucleotides agree with TRBD1. J was trimmed by 5 bases and V by 4 bases; bases with no gene match: 8. This CDR3 is 14 amino acids long. Germline assignment: CDR1 MNHEY and CDR2 SMNVEV (reference sequence). CDR3: CASSYYRGIDEQYF. CDR3 in DNA: TGTGCCAGCAGTTATTACAGGGGTATCGACGAGCAGTACTTC.

In its sample, this clone was seen once. The chain links TRBV29-1 to TRBJ1-2; maybe TRBD1 (5 bases). Germline V gene sequence: CDR1 SQVTM, CDR2 ANQGSEA. Trimming shortened V by 4 bases and J by 8 bases, and 17 bases separated the two germline ends. CDR3 length: 13 amino acids. CDR3 residues: CSVGVGGLGGYTF. The DNA of the CDR3 is TGCAGCGTTGGGGTTGGGGGTTTGGGCGGCTACACCTTC.

The chain employs TRBV5-1 and TRBJ1-3; possibly TRBD1 for D (5 bases). CDR3 length equals 15 residues. V lost 4 bases to trimming and J lost 0 bases, with 11 bases between them. Per the germline V gene, CDR1 is SGHRS and CDR2 is YFSETQ. CDR3: CASSADTSSGNTIYF. CDR3 nucleotide sequence: TGCGCCAGCAGCGCGGACACGAGCTCTGGAAACACCATATATTTT.

V gene TRBV5-1 combines with J gene TRBJ2-1; unclear D gene. CDR3 size: 16 residues. Per germline, CDR1 SGHRS and CDR2 YFSETQ. V lost 1 base and J lost 0, with 11 bases in between. CDR3 sequence: CASSLNEASSYNEQFF. The CDR3 region has the DNA TGCGCCAGCAGCTTGAACGAGGCGAGCTCCTACAATGAGCAGTTCTTC.

This chain uses TRBV28 with TRBJ2-2; possibly TRBD1 for D (6 bases). The V end was cut by 6 bases, the J end by 2 bases, with 7 bases between. CDR3 length: 13 amino acids. Per germline, CDR1 MDHEN and CDR2 SYDVKM. The CDR3 reads CASRDSNTGELFF. CDR3 sequence (DNA): TGTGCCAGCAGGGACAGTAACACCGGGGAGCTGTTTTTT.

The chain has TRBV5-6 and TRBJ2-7; 8 bases are a match to TRBD1. This CDR3 is 15 amino acids long. In germline, CDR1 is SGHDT, CDR2 YYEEEE. Germline trimming cut 0 bases from V and 5 bases from J; bases unmatched to any gene: 7. Here the CDR3 DNA reads TGTGCCAGCAGCTTGGGGGGCAGGGGGCTCAACGAGCAGTACTTC. Residues: CASSLGGRGLNEQYF.

For the CDR3, the DNA is TGTGCCAGCTCACCACAGACAGGGGAGGCTCAGCCCCAGCATTTT. This translates into CASSPQTGEAQPQHF. This chain connects TRBV18 to TRBJ1-5; 8 nucleotides agree with TRBD1. V was clipped by 1 base and J by 6 bases; unmatched bases: 5. The CDR3 totals 15 residues. Germline lookup yields CDR1 KGHSH and CDR2 LQKENI.

This sequence joins TRBV6-1 and TRBJ1-6; D call uncertain. The CDR3 loop spans 11 amino acids. Germline V lookup: CDR1 MNHNS, CDR2 SASEGT. Between the trimmed V and J ends, which lost 3 bases and 9 bases, there was a span of 3 bases. The CDR3 DNA follows: TGTGCCAGCAGTGAGGGTTCACCCCTCCACTTT. Its translation is CASSEGSPLHF.

This clone was recorded once. The rearrangement links TRBV6-5 to TRBJ1-6; D is ambiguous. The CDR3 extends over 15 amino acids. V was pared by 3 bases and J by 7 bases, with 13 bases between. Germline loops: CDR1 MNHEY, CDR2 SVGAGI. CDR3 sequence: CASSYSAIVNSPLHF. Written as DNA, the CDR3 is TGTGCCAGCAGTTATTCCGCCATCGTAAATTCACCCCTCCACTTT.

CDR3: CASSRGQGITYTF. CDR3 DNA sequence: TGCGCCAGCAGCCGGGGACAGGGAATAACCTACACCTTC. The J gene is TRBJ1-2, the V gene TRBV5-1; 9 bases fit TRBD1. The CDR3 is 13 amino acids. V dropped 4 bases and J dropped 10; count of bases not matched to a gene: 8. The germline V gene has CDR1 SGHRS and CDR2 YFSETQ.

This clone was recorded once. This sequence joins TRBV7-9 and TRBJ2-3; no definite D call. The CDR3 contains 14 residues. V lost 5 bases, J lost 0 bases, and 9 bases lay in between. Germline CDR1 and CDR2: SEHNR and FQNEAQ (reference sequence). In DNA, the CDR3 is TGTGCCAGCAGCGTAGATAGTAGCACAGATACGCAGTATTTT. Translating gives CASSVDSSTDTQYF.

This clone has a single count. The chain links TRBV6-5 to TRBJ2-7; D is uncertain. This CDR3 spans 14 amino acids. Germline CDR1 reads MNHEY; CDR2 reads SVGAGI. Trimming took off 2 bases at V and 0 bases at J, with 8 bases between the two ends. This CDR3 is CASSYGEDSYEQYF. The DNA for the CDR3 is TGTGCCAGCAGTTACGGGGAAGACTCCTACGAGCAGTACTTC.

The chain has TRBV7-8 and TRBJ2-1; D not certain. The CDR3 contains 10 residues. The ends were cut back, 4 bases at V and 6 bases at J, with 1 base in the middle. Germline V gene data show CDR1 as SGHVS and CDR2 as FQNEAQ. For the CDR3, the DNA is TGTGCCAGCAGCTCCAATGAGCAGTTCTTC. This encodes CASSSNEQFF. Using reference TRBV7-8 and TRBJ2-1 for the parts outside the CDR3, the full variable domain is GAGVSQSPRYKVAKRGQDVALRCDPISGHVSLFWYQQALGQGPEFLTYFQNEAQLDKSGLPSDRFFAERPEGSVSTLKIQRTQQEDSAVYLCASSSNEQFFGPGTRLTVL.

V is TRBV27 and J is TRBJ1-2; 10 positions agree with TRBD1. The germline gives CDR1 MNHEY, CDR2 SMNVEV (reference sequence). Trimming at V came to 6 bases and at J to 4 bases, leaving 5 bases not matched to a gene. This CDR3 has 14 residues. CDR3 DNA sequence: TGTGCCAGCAGAGCTGACAGGGGGCTCTATGGCTACACCTTC. Translation gives CASRADRGLYGYTF.

This chain links TRBV9 with TRBJ1-2, with D hard to call. The CDR3 totals 14 residues. CDR1 and CDR2 (germline): SGDLS, YYNGEE. Deletions cut 0 bases from V and 3 bases from J, with 9 bases between. CDR3 loop: CASSVGTGDYGYTF. The DNA of the CDR3 is TGTGCCAGCAGCGTAGGAACCGGCGACTATGGCTACACCTTC.

The V call is TRBV30, the J call TRBJ2-5; 11 nucleotides agree with TRBD1. This CDR3 is built from 18 residues. With V trimmed by 0 bases and J by 3 bases, 12 bases remained unmatched. Per the germline V gene, CDR1 is GTSNPN and CDR2 is SVGIG (reference sequence). The CDR3 region is CAWSVGQGEGVQKETQYF. The CDR3 nucleotides read TGTGCCTGGAGTGTGGGACAGGGGGAGGGGGTTCAAAAAGAGACCCAGTACTTC.

The genes are TRBV18 and TRBJ1-1; D not certain. CDR1 KGHSH and CDR2 LQKENI come from the germline V gene. The CDR3 consists of 13 residues. Trimming took 1 base from V and 1 from J, leaving 4 bases between them. In DNA, the CDR3 is TGTGCCAGCTCACCACTGTCGAACACTGAAGCTTTCTTT. It translates to CASSPLSNTEAFF.

The genes are TRBV7-9 and TRBJ1-1; possibly TRBD1 for D (6 bases). V dropped 5 bases and J dropped 0 bases, with 13 bases sitting between them. The CDR3 extends over 15 amino acids. The germline V gene encodes CDR1 SEHNR and CDR2 FQNEAQ (reference sequence). CDR3 coding DNA: TGTGCCAGCAGCCCTGTACAGGGTGTGAACACTGAAGCTTTCTTT. Protein sequence: CASSPVQGVNTEAFF.

J is TRBJ1-1 and V is TRBV2; TRBD1 is a possible D gene (5 bases). The germline gives CDR1 SNHLY, CDR2 FYNNEI. The V and J ends lost 6 bases and 5 bases respectively, with 16 bases between them. This CDR3 is built from 14 residues. This CDR3 reads CASRYQGIRTEAFF. The CDR3 DNA reads TGTGCCAGCAGGTACCAGGGTATTCGAACTGAAGCTTTCTTT.